What follows are 11 T cell receptor beta chains derived from one specimen sequenced in a study of cytomegalovirus exposure and HLA in healthy donors. Produced via immunoSEQ multiplex PCR; TCRdb's table is partial and in-frame only. The data show over 200,000 clones, nearly 90% seen once. The sample was PBMCs. These receptors were collected from a young woman in good health and CMV-seronegative.

The V gene is TRBV9, the J gene TRBJ2-7, with TRBD1 matching 8 bases. CDR3 length equals 13 residues. The trim removed 4 bases at V and 2 bases at J, leaving 2 bases unmatched. Germline CDR1 reads SGDLS; CDR2 reads YYNGEE. The CDR3 DNA sequence: TGTGCCAGCAGCCCGGACAGGGCCTACGAGCAGTACTTC. Protein product: CASSPDRAYEQYF.

This chain links TRBV19 with TRBJ2-7; D gene ambiguous. This CDR3 is 12 amino acids long. The V end was cut by 10 bases, the J end by 3 bases, with 13 bases between. Germline values: CDR1 LNHDA, CDR2 SQIVND (reference sequence). CDR3 in DNA: TGTGCCACGAGCAATTTTTACTACGAGCAGTACTTC. Translating it yields CATSNFYYEQYF.

The gene calls are TRBV11-2 and TRBJ2-1; 7 bases line up with TRBD2. V gave up 4 bases and J gave up 6 bases; unmatched junction bases: 15. Germline V gene data show CDR1 as SGHAT and CDR2 as FQNNGV. This CDR3 has 17 amino acids. The CDR3 loop reads CASSWSSGTTEPNEQFF. DNA of the CDR3: TGTGCCAGCAGCTGGTCTTCCGGGACTACGGAACCCAATGAGCAGTTCTTC.

V and J are TRBV9 and TRBJ1-4; D unresolved. V gave up 0 bases and J gave up 13 bases, with 22 bases separating them. From germline, CDR1 is SGDLS and CDR2 YYNGEE. CDR3 length: 16 amino acids. CDR3 protein: CASSVAVQAPIEGLFF. In DNA, the CDR3 is TGTGCCAGCAGCGTAGCAGTCCAGGCGCCCATCGAGGGACTGTTTTTT.

A few counts support this clone. The gene calls are TRBV6-1 and TRBJ2-7; TRBD2 matches 9 bases. CDR3 length: 13 residues. V gave up 6 bases and J gave up 3 bases; unmatched junction bases: 3. Per germline, CDR1 MNHNS and CDR2 SASEGT. The CDR3 sequence: CASRWRGGYEQYF. CDR3 sequence (DNA): TGTGCCAGCAGATGGCGGGGGGGCTACGAGCAGTACTTC.

The chain recombines TRBV19 with TRBJ1-2; the D gene is possibly TRBD1 (5 bases). The CDR3 covers 14 residues. The V end lost 3 bases, the J end lost 2 bases, and 10 bases lay between the germline ends. The germline CDR1 and CDR2 sequences are LNHDA and SQIVND (reference sequence). CDR3 amino acids: CASSIGGANYGYTF. For the CDR3, the DNA is TGTGCCAGTAGTATTGGCGGGGCCAACTATGGCTACACCTTC. The full variable domain, its missing parts supplied by reference TRBV19 and TRBJ1-2, is DGGITQSPKYLFRKEGQNVTLSCEQNLNHDAMYWYRQDPGQGLRLIYYSQIVNDFQKGDIAEGYSVSREKKESFPLTVTSAQKNPTAFYLCASSIGGANYGYTFGSGTRLTVV.

The CDR3 spells CASRSNPGQINTEAFF. The CDR3 region has the DNA TGTGCCAGCAGGTCTAACCCGGGACAGATAAACACTGAAGCTTTCTTT. The rearrangement joins TRBV5-4 to TRBJ1-1, with 7 nucleotides matching TRBD1. Germline loops: CDR1 SGHNT, CDR2 YYREEE (reference sequence). The CDR3 extends over 16 amino acids. V shed 5 bases and J 2 bases; nucleotides not matched to a gene: 12.

The chain employs TRBV7-3 and TRBJ1-1; TRBD1 agrees at 7 bases. V lost 5 bases to trimming and J lost 0 bases; unmatched junction nucleotides: 3. The CDR3 has 14 residues. The V gene's germline CDR1 is SGHTA and CDR2 FQGTGA. The CDR3 sequence is CASSQGVLNTEAFF. The DNA of the CDR3 is TGTGCCAGCAGCCAGGGGGTACTGAACACTGAAGCTTTCTTT.

The V call is TRBV6-1, the J call TRBJ2-1; TRBD2 aligns across 9 bases. Germline V lookup: CDR1 MNHNS, CDR2 SASEGT. The V segment lost 6 bases and the J segment 0 bases; nucleotides outside the gene matches: 6. The length of the CDR3 is 16 residues. CDR3 loop: CASREISGGSYNEQFF. Written as DNA, the CDR3 is TGTGCCAGCAGGGAAATTAGCGGGGGCTCCTACAATGAGCAGTTCTTC.

This chain joins TRBV7-3 and TRBJ2-1, with D perhaps TRBD2 (5 bases). The CDR3 has 17 residues. Between the trimmed V and J ends, which lost 0 bases and 0 bases, there was a span of 12 bases. Per germline, CDR1 SGHTA and CDR2 FQGTGA. CDR3 sequence: CASSLTEYSDSYNEQFF. For the CDR3, the DNA is TGTGCCAGCAGCTTAACCGAGTATAGCGACTCCTACAATGAGCAGTTCTTC.

This rearrangement joins TRBV18 to TRBJ1-1, with D possibly matching TRBD1 (5 bases). The germline gives CDR1 KGHSH, CDR2 LQKENI. The CDR3 covers 15 residues. Between the trimmed V and J ends, which lost 1 base and 0 bases, there was a span of 9 bases. DNA of the CDR3: TGTGCCAGCTCACCACTTTCAGGGCTGAACACTGAAGCTTTCTTT. This codes for CASSPLSGLNTEAFF.